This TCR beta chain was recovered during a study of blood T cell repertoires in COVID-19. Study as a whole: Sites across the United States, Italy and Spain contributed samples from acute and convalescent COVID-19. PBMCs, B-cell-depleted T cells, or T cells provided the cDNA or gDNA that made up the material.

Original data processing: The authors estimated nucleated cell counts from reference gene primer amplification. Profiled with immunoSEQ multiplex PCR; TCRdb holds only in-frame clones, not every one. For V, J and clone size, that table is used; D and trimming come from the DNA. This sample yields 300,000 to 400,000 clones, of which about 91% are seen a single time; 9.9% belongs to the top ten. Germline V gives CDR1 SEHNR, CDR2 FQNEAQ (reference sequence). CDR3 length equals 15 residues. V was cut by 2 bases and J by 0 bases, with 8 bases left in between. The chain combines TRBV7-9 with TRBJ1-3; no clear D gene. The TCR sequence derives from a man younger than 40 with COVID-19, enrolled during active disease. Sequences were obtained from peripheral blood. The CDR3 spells CASSLFSGSGNTIYF. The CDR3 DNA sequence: TGTGCCAGCAGCTTATTTTCAGGCTCTGGAAACACCATATATTTT.